This T cell receptor (beta chain) was observed in a study of radiotherapy plus CTLA-4 blockade in lung cancer. On the study more broadly: Objective response rate was 15% to 20%; disease control rate, approximately 28%. Study outcomes and limitations: Expansion of tumor-derived TCR clones was observed in blood after radiotherapy plus ipilimumab. Best predicting response, reportedly, were early blood T cell clone dynamics, with interferon-beta.

As concerns this clone: Its target is unknown.

The CDR3 has 17 residues. J lost 7 bases, V lost 6 bases, and 13 bases had no gene match. Germline values: CDR1 LNHDA, CDR2 SQIVND (reference sequence). Profiling relied on immunoSEQ multiplex PCR, and the TCRdb table lists in-frame clones only, not all of them. The sample shows about 51,000 clones, around 79% of them seen only once. The V and J genes are TRBV19 and TRBJ1-6; the match to TRBD1 covers 9 bases. This material consisted of peripheral blood, taken from a patient treated with radiotherapy plus ipilimumab. The sequence derives from a human donor with non-small cell lung cancer who had a complete response to radiotherapy plus ipilimumab. CDR3 region: CASRPDGQGYQNSPLHF. In DNA, the CDR3 is TGTGCCAGTAGGCCCGATGGACAGGGGTATCAAAATTCACCCCTCCACTTT.